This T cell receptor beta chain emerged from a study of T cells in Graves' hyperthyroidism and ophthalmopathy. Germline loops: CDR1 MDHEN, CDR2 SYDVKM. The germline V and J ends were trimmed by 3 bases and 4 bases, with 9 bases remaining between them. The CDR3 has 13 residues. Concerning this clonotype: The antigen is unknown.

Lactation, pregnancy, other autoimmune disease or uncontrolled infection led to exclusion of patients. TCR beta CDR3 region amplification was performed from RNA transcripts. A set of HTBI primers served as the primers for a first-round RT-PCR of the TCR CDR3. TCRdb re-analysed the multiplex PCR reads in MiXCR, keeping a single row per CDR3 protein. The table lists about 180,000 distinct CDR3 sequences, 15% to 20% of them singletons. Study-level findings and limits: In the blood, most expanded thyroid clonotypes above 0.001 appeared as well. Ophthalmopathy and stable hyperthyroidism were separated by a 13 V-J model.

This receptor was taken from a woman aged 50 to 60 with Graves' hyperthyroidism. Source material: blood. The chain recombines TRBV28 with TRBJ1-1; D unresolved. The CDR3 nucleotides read TGTGCCAGCAGTTTTGACCCCGGCACTGAAGCTTTCTTT. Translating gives CASSFDPGTEAFF.